This T cell receptor beta chain was captured by sequencing in a study of response to subunit inactivated influenza vaccine. TCRdb passed the RT-PCR reads through MiXCR, listing each CDR3 protein once. The sample records some 850,000 distinct CDR3 sequences, around a sixth being singletons. V was clipped by 2 bases and J by 6 bases, with 14 bases between them. Germline V lookup: CDR1 SGHKS, CDR2 YYEKEE (reference sequence). The CDR3 covers 15 residues. The material sequenced was PBMCs from blood, taken less than 6 days after vaccination. The V call is TRBV5-5, the J call TRBJ1-4; possibly TRBD1 for D (5 bases). The TCR sequence derives from a middle-aged man who received an inactivated influenza vaccine. CDR3 nucleotides: TGTGCCAGCAGCTTTTCAGGGAGTAGAGATGAAAAACTGTTTTTT. Translation gives CASSFSGSRDEKLFF.